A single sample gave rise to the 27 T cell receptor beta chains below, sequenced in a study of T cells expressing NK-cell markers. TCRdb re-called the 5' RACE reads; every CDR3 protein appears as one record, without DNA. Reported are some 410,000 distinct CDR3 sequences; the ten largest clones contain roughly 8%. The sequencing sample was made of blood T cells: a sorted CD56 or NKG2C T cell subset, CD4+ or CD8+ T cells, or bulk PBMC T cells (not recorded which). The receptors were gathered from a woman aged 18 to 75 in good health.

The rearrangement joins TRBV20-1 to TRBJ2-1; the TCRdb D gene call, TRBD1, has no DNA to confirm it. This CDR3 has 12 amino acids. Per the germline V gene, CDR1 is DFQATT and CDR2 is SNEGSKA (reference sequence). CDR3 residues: CSARGDGREQFF.

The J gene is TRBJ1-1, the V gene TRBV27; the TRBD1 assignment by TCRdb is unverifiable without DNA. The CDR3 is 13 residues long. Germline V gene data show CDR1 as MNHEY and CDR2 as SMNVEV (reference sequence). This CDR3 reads CASSNPRTGEAFF.

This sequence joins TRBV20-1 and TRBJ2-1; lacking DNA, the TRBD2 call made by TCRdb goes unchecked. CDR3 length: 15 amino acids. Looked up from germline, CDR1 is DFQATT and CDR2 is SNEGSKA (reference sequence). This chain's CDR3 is CSASMGGPGYNEQFF.

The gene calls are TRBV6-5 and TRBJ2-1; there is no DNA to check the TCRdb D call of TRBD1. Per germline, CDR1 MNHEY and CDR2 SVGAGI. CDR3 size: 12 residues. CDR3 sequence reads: CATGQGGNEQFF.

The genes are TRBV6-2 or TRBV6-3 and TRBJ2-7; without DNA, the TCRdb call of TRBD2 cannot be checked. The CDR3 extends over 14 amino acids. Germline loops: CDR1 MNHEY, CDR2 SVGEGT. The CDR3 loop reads CASSGRAELYEQYF.

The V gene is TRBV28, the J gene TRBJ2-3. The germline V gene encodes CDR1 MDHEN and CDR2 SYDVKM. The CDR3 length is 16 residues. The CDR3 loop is CASSLYGVSSTDTQYF.

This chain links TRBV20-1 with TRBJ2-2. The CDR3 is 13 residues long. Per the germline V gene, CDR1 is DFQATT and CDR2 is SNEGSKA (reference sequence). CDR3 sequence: CSARLANTGELFF.

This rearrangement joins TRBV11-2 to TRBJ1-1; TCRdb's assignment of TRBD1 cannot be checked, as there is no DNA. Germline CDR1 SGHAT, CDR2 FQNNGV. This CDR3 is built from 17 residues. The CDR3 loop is CASSSRARKGGGTEAFF.

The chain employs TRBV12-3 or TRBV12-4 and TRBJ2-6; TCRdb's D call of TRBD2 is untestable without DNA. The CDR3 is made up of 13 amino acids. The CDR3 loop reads CAGGTAGANVLTF.

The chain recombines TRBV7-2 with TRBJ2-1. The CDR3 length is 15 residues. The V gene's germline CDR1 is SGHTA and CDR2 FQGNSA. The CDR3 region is CASSSHALVYNEQFF.

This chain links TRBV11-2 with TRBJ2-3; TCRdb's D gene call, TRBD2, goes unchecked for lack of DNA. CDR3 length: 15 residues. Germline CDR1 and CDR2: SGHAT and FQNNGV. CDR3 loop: CASSSRGSRTDTQYF. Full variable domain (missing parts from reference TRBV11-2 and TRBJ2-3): EAGVAQSPRYKIIEKRQSVAFWCNPISGHATLYWYQQILGQGPKLLIQFQNNGVVDDSQLPKDRFSAERLKGVDSTLKIQPAKLEDSAVYLCASSSRGSRTDTQYFGPGTRLTVL.

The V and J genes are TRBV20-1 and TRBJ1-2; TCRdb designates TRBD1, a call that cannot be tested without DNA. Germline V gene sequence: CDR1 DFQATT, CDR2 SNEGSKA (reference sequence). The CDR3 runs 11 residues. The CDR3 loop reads CTTWTGGGYTF.

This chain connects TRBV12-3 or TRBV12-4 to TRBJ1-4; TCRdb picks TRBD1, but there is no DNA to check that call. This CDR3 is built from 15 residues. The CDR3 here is CASRGQGATNEKLFF.

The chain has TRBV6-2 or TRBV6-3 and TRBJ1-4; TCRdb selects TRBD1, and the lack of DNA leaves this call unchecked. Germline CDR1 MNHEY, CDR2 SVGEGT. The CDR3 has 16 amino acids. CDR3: CASSYQAGRNTEKLFF.

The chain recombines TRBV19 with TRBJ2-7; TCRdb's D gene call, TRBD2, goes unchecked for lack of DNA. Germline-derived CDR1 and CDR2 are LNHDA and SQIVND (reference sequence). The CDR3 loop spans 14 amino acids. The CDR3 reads CASSTPSDWGEQYF.

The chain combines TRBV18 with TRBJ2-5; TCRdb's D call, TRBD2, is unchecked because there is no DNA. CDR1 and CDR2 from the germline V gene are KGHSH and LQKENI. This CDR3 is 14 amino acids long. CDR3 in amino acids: CASSPLAGSETQYF. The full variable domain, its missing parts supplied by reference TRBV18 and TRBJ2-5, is NAGVMQNPRHLVRRRGQEARLRCSPMKGHSHVYWYRQLPEEGLKFMVYLQKENIIDESGMPKERFSAEFPKEGPSILRIQQVVRGDSAAYFCASSPLAGSETQYFGPGTRLLVL.

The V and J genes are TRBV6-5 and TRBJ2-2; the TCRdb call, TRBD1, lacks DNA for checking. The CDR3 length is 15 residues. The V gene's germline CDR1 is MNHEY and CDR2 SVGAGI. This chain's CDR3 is CASSYPGPATGELFF.

CDR3 amino acids: CASSLGTSGRVNEQYF. The genes are TRBV5-4 and TRBJ2-7; as DNA is missing, the TRBD2 call by TCRdb cannot be tested. CDR1 and CDR2 (germline): SGHNT, YYREEE (reference sequence). The CDR3 runs 16 residues.

The CDR3 sequence is CASSFLTGVQETQYF. The V gene is TRBV28, the J gene TRBJ2-5; TCRdb indicates TRBD1, and absent DNA this call remains unverified. This CDR3 comprises 15 residues. Per the germline V gene, CDR1 is MDHEN and CDR2 is SYDVKM.

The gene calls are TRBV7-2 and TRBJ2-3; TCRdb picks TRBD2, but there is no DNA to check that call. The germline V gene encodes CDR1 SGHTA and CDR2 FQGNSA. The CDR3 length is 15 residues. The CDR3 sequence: CASSFGRGGSDTQYF.

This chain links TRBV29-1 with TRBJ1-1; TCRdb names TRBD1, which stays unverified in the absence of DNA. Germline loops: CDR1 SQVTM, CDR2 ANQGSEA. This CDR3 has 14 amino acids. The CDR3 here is CSVGGGGDGTEAFF.

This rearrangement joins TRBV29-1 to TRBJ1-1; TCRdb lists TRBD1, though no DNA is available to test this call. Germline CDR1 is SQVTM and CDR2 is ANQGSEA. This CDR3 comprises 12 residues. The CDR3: CSVEFWDGNPGF.

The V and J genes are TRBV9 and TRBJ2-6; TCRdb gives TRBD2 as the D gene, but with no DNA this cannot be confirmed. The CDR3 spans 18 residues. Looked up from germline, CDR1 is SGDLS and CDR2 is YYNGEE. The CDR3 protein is CASSGLFGTRRGANVLTF.

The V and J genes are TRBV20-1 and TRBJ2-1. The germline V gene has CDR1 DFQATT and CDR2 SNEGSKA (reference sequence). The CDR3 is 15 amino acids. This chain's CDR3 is CSAVRPERAYNEQFF.

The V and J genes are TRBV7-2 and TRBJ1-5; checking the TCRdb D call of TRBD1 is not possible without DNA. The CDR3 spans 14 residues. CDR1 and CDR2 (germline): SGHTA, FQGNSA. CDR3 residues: CASSRGVGNQPQHF.

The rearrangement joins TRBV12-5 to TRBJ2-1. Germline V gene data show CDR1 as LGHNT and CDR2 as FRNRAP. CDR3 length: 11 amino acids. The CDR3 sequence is CASGLGDEQFF.

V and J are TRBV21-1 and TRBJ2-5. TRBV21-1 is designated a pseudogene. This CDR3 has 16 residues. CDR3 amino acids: CASSKNAGEGQETQYF.